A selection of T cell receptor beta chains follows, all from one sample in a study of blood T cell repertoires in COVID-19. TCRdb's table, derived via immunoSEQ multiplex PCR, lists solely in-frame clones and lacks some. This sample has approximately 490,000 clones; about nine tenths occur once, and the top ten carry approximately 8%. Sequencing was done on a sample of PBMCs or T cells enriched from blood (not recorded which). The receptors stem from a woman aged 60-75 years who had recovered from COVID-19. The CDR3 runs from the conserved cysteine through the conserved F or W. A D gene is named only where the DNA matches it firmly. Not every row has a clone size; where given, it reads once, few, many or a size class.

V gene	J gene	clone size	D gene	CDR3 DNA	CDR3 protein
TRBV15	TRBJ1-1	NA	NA	TGTGCCACCAGGAAGGGGGACGACACTGAAGCTTTCTTT	CATRKGDDTEAFF
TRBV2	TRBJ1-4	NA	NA	TGTGCCAGCAGTGGCAGGGGCGTAGGTAATGAAAAACTGTTTTTT	CASSGRGVGNEKLFF
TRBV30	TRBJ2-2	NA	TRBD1	TGTGCCTGGACCCGGGACAGGGGGACCGGGGAGCTGTTTTTT	CAWTRDRGTGELFF
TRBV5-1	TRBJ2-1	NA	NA	TGCGCCAGCAGCTTGCAGGGGAACTCGCCCTCCTACAATGAGCAGTTCTTC	CASSLQGNSPSYNEQFF
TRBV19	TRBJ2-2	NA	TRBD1	TGTGCCAGTAGTATAGGGGCGGTGACAGGGGGCGGCACCGGGGAGCTGTTTTTT	CASSIGAVTGGGTGELFF
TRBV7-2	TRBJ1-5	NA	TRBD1	TGTGCCAGCAGCTTAGTGGGGCAGGGGGCGCAGGCCCAGCATTTT	CASSLVGQGAQAQHF
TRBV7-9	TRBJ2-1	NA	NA	TGTGCCAGCAGCCTCCGCGGGGAGCAGTTCTTC	CASSLRGEQFF
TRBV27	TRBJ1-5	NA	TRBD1	TGTGCCAGCAGTTTAAGAAAGACAGGGGGCGATCAGCCCCAGCATTTT	CASSLRKTGGDQPQHF
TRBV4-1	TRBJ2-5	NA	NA	TGCGCCAGCAGCCAAGATCCGGGAGTGGCCCAGTACTTC	CASSQDPGVAQYF
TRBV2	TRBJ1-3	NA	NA	TGTGCCAGCAGTGGCGACGCAGGATTTGGTGGAAACACCATATATTTT	CASSGDAGFGGNTIYF
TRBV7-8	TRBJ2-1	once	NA	TGTGCCAGCAGCTTAGTCGAGGGTACAATGGGGTTGAATGAGCAGTTCTTC	CASSLVEGTMGLNEQFF
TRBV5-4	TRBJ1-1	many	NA	TGTGCCAGCAGCTTCGACAGGAACACTGAAGCTTTCTTT	CASSFDRNTEAFF
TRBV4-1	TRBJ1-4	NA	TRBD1	TGCGCCAGCAGCCATGTCCGGGACAGGGTAATTGCAACTAATGAAAAACTGTTTTTT	CASSHVRDRVIATNEKLFF
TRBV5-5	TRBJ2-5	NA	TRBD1	TGTGCCAGCTTGCGGGACAGGGGAGAGACCCAGTACTTC	CASLRDRGETQYF
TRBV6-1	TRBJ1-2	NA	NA	TGTGCCAGCAGTGAGGTGGGGGCTGGCTATGGCTACACCTTC	CASSEVGAGYGYTF
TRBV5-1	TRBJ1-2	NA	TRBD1	TGCGCCAGCAGCCAGGGACAGGGCCTCTATGGCTACACCTTC	CASSQGQGLYGYTF
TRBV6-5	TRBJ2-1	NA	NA	TGTGCCAGCAGGGATCTCGGTGGAGGGGACAATGAGCAGTTCTTC	CASRDLGGGDNEQFF
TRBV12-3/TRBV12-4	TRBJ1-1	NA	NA	TGTGCCAGCAGTTTCAGGGTAGCTGAAGCTTTCTTT	CASSFRVAEAFF
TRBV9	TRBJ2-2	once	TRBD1	TGTGCCAGCAGCGTTAGACCCGGGACAGGGGGTGCCGGGGAGCTGTTTTTT	CASSVRPGTGGAGELFF
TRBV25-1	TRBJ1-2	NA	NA	TGTGCCAGCAGCGCTCAGGGTAGATCCTATGGCTACACCTTC	CASSAQGRSYGYTF
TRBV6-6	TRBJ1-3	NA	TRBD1	TGTGCCAGCAGTTATGGACAGGGGAGAAACACCATATATTTT	CASSYGQGRNTIYF
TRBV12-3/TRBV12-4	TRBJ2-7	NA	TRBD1	TGTGCCAGCAATAAACAGGGGTTGTACGAGCAGTACTTC	CASNKQGLYEQYF
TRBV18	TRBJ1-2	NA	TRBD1	TGTGCCAGCTCACCAGAGGGGGCCCCGGGCCCCTATGGCTACACCTTC	CASSPEGAPGPYGYTF
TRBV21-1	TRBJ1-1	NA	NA	TGTGCCAGCAGCAAAGTGGGACAGGGGGAGAACACTGAAGCTTTCTTT	CASSKVGQGENTEAFF
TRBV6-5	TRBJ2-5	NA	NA	TGTGCCAGCAGTTACTCGGCGGGGACGAAGGGGACCCAGTACTTC	CASSYSAGTKGTQYF
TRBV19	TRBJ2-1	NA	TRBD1	TGTGCCAGTACCCTTGACAGGGGTCTCTCCTACAATGAGCAGTTCTTC	CASTLDRGLSYNEQFF
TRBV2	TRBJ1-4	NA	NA	TGTGCCAGCAGTGTGGGGCATGAAAAACTGTTTTTT	CASSVGHEKLFF
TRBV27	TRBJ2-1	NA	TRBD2	TGTGCCAGCATGAGCGGGGGGTCCTACAATGAGCAGTTCTTC	CASMSGGSYNEQFF
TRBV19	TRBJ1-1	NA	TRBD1	TGTGCCAGCAGGTGGACAGGGGTGGGGAACACTGAAGCTTTCTTT	CASRWTGVGNTEAFF